This T cell receptor (beta chain) stems from a study of T cells after posttransplantation cyclophosphamide. Study-wide findings and caveats: Donor CD8+ memory clones often dominated recipient blood repertoires at later times. Tissue-infiltrating T cells from skin or gut overlapped little with blood T cells.

The method was immunoSEQ multiplex PCR; TCRdb's version includes in-frame clones alone and lacks a portion of them. The table includes about 47,000 clones, 90% to 95% detected once. Notes on this clone: The antigen remains unidentified.

Germline CDR1 reads LGHNA; CDR2 reads YSLEER. The CDR3 spans 14 residues. Deletions cut 0 bases from V and 10 bases from J, with 10 bases between. The sample comprised PBMCs. This clonotype was obtained from a woman in her twenties or thirties in good health and a related stem cell transplant donor. V usage is TRBV4-3 and J usage is TRBJ1-6, with D maybe TRBD1 (5 bases). CDR3 nucleotides: TGCGCCAGCAGCCAAGAACCAGGGCGCTCACCCCTCCACTTT. Its translation: CASSQEPGRSPLHF.